This T cell receptor beta chain was captured by sequencing in a study of blood T cell repertoires in COVID-19. Participants came from some 23 US areas, aged roughly 18 to 90 years. Membership in each cohort depended on participant-reported clinical history. This clone has more than one count but fewer than ten. V shed 5 bases and J shed 10 bases, with 24 bases lying between them. Germline CDR1 reads LGHNA; CDR2 reads YSLEER. The length of the CDR3 is 15 residues. TCRdb's copy holds only in-frame clones and misses some; the assay was immunoSEQ multiplex PCR. The table records about 150,000 clones, about nine tenths of them present only once.

The source is a woman in her 40s who had been exposed to COVID-19. Sequencing used PBMCs or T cells enriched from blood (not recorded which). This chain links TRBV4-3 with TRBJ2-7; D not certain. As DNA, the CDR3 is TGCGCCAGCAGCGACGCCGCCCTAGATAGTTATCCTCAGTACTTC. Protein: CASSDAALDSYPQYF.